This T cell receptor beta chain is drawn from a study of blood T cell repertoires in COVID-19. Study details: The United States, Italy and Spain supplied acute and convalescent COVID-19 samples. Sample material is recorded as cDNA or gDNA derived from T cells, B-cell-depleted T cells, or PBMCs.

Authors' processing steps: Researchers report that nucleated cell counts were estimated from reference gene primer amplification. Some clones are missing from TCRdb's copy, which holds only in-frame ones; the method was immunoSEQ multiplex PCR. The V and J calls and clone size were taken over from that table, and D and trimming were inferred from the DNA. The sample lists more than 80,000 clones, around 86% occurring once. The TCR originated in a man aged 50-60 years with active COVID-19. Source material: peripheral blood.

The CDR3 DNA sequence: TGCGCCAGCAGGTCGGCCGGGATAAGCACAGATACGCAGTATTTT. Translated, it gives CASRSAGISTDTQYF. The rearrangement uses TRBV5-1 and TRBJ2-3; TRBD2 is a possible D gene (5 bases). CDR1 is SGHRS, CDR2 YFSETQ, per germline. CDR3 length: 15 residues. Trimming took off 5 bases at V and 0 bases at J, with 13 bases between the two ends.